Following are 17 T cell receptor beta chains from one sample sequenced in a study of T cells after yellow fever vaccination. TCRdb processed the 5' RACE reads anew with MiXCR; each CDR3 protein has one entry. The table lists about 320,000 distinct CDR3 sequences, 6.8% of them singletons. The source was PBMCs, collected more than 40 days after the first yellow fever vaccination. The receptor source for this set is a man between 18 and 35 years old who received the YFV17D yellow fever vaccine.

This clonotype came up many times. This chain joins TRBV18 and TRBJ1-1, with D unresolved. V was trimmed by 6 bases and J by 0 bases, leaving 8 bases between them. This CDR3 contains 13 residues. Per the germline V gene, CDR1 is KGHSH and CDR2 is LQKENI. CDR3 region: CASSEGMNTEAFF. CDR3 sequence (DNA): TGTGCCAGCTCGGAGGGTATGAACACTGAAGCTTTCTTT.

J is TRBJ2-4 and V is TRBV6-5; TRBD1 aligns across 8 bases. Germline CDR1 is MNHEY and CDR2 is SVGAGI. Germline trimming cut 4 bases from V and 0 bases from J; bases unmatched to any gene: 5. This CDR3 is 16 amino acids long. The CDR3, as DNA: TGTGCCAGCAGTTCCGGACAGGGACTAGCCAAAAACATTCAGTACTTC. Translating it yields CASSSGQGLAKNIQYF.

There are many counts of this clonotype. The rearrangement joins TRBV5-1 to TRBJ2-1; TRBD2 agrees at 11 bases. Germline values: CDR1 SGHRS, CDR2 YFSETQ. Losses at the gene ends were 4 bases for V and 3 bases for J; bases not matched to a gene: 9. The CDR3 covers 17 residues. This chain's CDR3 is CASSPSSGGTNYNEQFF. The CDR3 coding sequence is TGCGCCAGCAGCCCATCTAGCGGGGGGACCAACTACAATGAGCAGTTCTTC.

This clonotype has more than one count but fewer than ten. This chain joins TRBV29-1 and TRBJ1-1; 9 bases match TRBD1. The V gene end was trimmed by 6 bases and the J gene end by 5 bases; junction bases not matched to a gene: 4. Germline V gives CDR1 SQVTM, CDR2 ANQGSEA. This CDR3 has 12 residues. The CDR3 loop is CSVGQGRTEAFF. The CDR3 bases are TGCAGCGTGGGACAGGGTCGAACTGAAGCTTTCTTT. Complete variable domain (other parts from reference TRBV29-1 and TRBJ1-1): SAVISQKPSRDICQRGTSLTIQCQVDSQVTMMFWYRQQPGQSLTLIATANQGSEATYESGFVIDKFPISRPNLTFSTLTVSNMSPEDSSIYLCSVGQGRTEAFFGQGTRLTVV.

This clonotype was found a few times. V and J are TRBV2 and TRBJ1-5; 10 bases are shared with TRBD1. Germline CDR1 reads SNHLY; CDR2 reads FYNNEI. The CDR3 loop spans 15 amino acids. After removal of 7 bases from V and 6 bases from J, the junction contained 9 bases not matched to a gene. The CDR3 DNA reads as TGTGCCAGCAACTGGGACAGGGGCGACGGTCAGCCCCAGCATTTT. Protein sequence: CASNWDRGDGQPQHF.

This clonotype has just a few counts. The chain employs TRBV29-1 and TRBJ1-1, with D possibly TRBD1 on 6 matching bases. This CDR3 region has 14 residues. Germline V gives CDR1 SQVTM, CDR2 ANQGSEA. Between the trimmed V and J ends, which lost 4 bases and 4 bases, there was a span of 16 bases. CDR3 coding DNA: TGCAGCGTTGGAGGGGGGGCGTATGGCACTGAAGCTTTCTTT. Its protein is CSVGGGAYGTEAFF. Complete variable domain (other parts from reference TRBV29-1 and TRBJ1-1): SAVISQKPSRDICQRGTSLTIQCQVDSQVTMMFWYRQQPGQSLTLIATANQGSEATYESGFVIDKFPISRPNLTFSTLTVSNMSPEDSSIYLCSVGGGAYGTEAFFGQGTRLTVV.

This clonotype was seen only a few times. The chain recombines TRBV7-2 with TRBJ1-6; D unclear. The germline V and J ends were trimmed by 6 bases and 12 bases, with 9 bases remaining between them. In germline, CDR1 is SGHTA, CDR2 FQGNSA. The CDR3 is 11 residues long. This CDR3 reads CASSSGRPLHF. CDR3 bases: TGTGCCAGCAGTTCCGGGAGACCCCTCCACTTT. Drawing the rest from reference TRBV7-2 and TRBJ1-6, the complete variable domain is GAGVSQSPSNKVTEKGKDVELRCDPISGHTALYWYRQSLGQGLEFLIYFQGNSAPDKSGLPSDRFSAERTGGSVSTLTIQRTQQEDSAVYLCASSSGRPLHFGNGTRLTVT.

This clonotype showed up just a few times. The chain joins TRBV9 to TRBJ2-5; D assignment may be TRBD1 or TRBD2 (5 bases each). Germline CDR1 reads SGDLS; CDR2 reads YYNGEE. This CDR3 comprises 16 residues. Trimming took off 0 bases at V and 6 bases at J, with 18 bases between the two ends. CDR3 coding DNA: TGTGCCAGCAGCGTAGGGTCCCCTTCGGGACCGAAGACCCAGTACTTC. This codes for CASSVGSPSGPKTQYF.

This clonotype was picked up many times. V is TRBV5-5 and J is TRBJ2-4, with D tentatively TRBD2 (5 bases). This CDR3 comprises 16 residues. Trimming pared 1 base from V and 3 bases from J, leaving 14 bases between. Germline V lookup: CDR1 SGHKS, CDR2 YYEKEE (reference sequence). CDR3 loop: CASSLTVRVDKNIQYF. The CDR3 DNA reads TGTGCCAGCAGCTTGACCGTGAGGGTAGACAAAAACATTCAGTACTTC.

Only a few counts were recorded for this clonotype. The rearrangement links TRBV5-5 to TRBJ2-3, with a possible D match to TRBD2 (7 bases). The CDR3 totals 16 residues. Germline CDR1 is SGHKS and CDR2 is YYEKEE (reference sequence). V was trimmed by 6 bases and J by 0 bases, leaving 17 bases between them. CDR3 loop: CASILRAGASTDTQYF. CDR3 DNA: TGTGCCAGCATCCTAAGGGCGGGGGCTAGCACAGATACGCAGTATTTT.

The V and J genes are TRBV6-5 and TRBJ1-2; TRBD1 matches at 8 bases. This CDR3 has 16 amino acids. Per germline, CDR1 MNHEY and CDR2 SVGAGI. V shed 4 bases, J shed 4 bases, and the junction held 11 bases outside the gene matches. The CDR3 nucleotides are TGTGCCAGCAGTTCATACCCTCTCACAGGGGGCTATGGCTACACCTTC. Protein product: CASSSYPLTGGYGYTF.

The rearrangement links TRBV27 to TRBJ1-5; the D gene is possibly TRBD1 (6 bases). CDR1 and CDR2 from the germline V gene are MNHEY and SMNVEV (reference sequence). Trimming cost V 2 bases and J 1 base, with 9 bases left between them. This CDR3 region has 15 residues. The CDR3 spells CASSLAGGSNQPQHF. The CDR3 nucleotides read TGTGCCAGCAGTTTAGCGGGGGGCAGCAATCAGCCCCAGCATTTT.

This clonotype was counted between two and nine times. This rearrangement joins TRBV7-9 to TRBJ2-1; 7 nucleotides agree with TRBD1. CDR1 is SEHNR and CDR2 is FQNEAQ in the germline V gene (reference sequence). CDR3 size: 16 residues. Germline trimming cut 4 bases from V and 3 bases from J; bases unmatched to any gene: 9. CDR3 nucleotide sequence: TGTGCCAGCAGCTGGGGACAGCCGATAATCTACAATGAGCAGTTCTTC. Protein: CASSWGQPIIYNEQFF.

This clonotype was seen a few times. The CDR3 DNA reads TGTGCCAGCAGGGATGGGGCCAACGTCCTGACTTTC. Protein sequence: CASRDGANVLTF. V is TRBV27 and J is TRBJ2-6; unclear D gene. The CDR3 loop spans 12 amino acids. With 6 bases removed from V and 3 bases from J, the gap between germline ends came to 3 bases. Germline CDR1 reads MNHEY; CDR2 reads SMNVEV (reference sequence).

The sample holds one count of this clonotype. V and J are TRBV27 and TRBJ1-2; D perhaps matches TRBD1 (5 bases). The V and J ends lost 5 bases and 4 bases respectively, with 20 bases between them. Germline CDR1 reads MNHEY; CDR2 reads SMNVEV (reference sequence). The CDR3 totals 16 residues. The CDR3 sequence is CASSPLAGSLSYGYTF. DNA for the CDR3: TGTGCCAGCAGTCCCCTGGCAGGGTCATTGAGCTATGGCTACACCTTC.

The sample holds a few counts of this clonotype. The CDR3: CASSGDSPNTEAFF. CDR3 coding DNA: TGTGCCAGCAGCGGGGACAGCCCGAACACTGAAGCTTTCTTT. The rearrangement links TRBV5-4 to TRBJ1-1, with 7 bases aligning to TRBD1. The CDR3 covers 14 residues. The germline V gene has CDR1 SGHNT and CDR2 YYREEE (reference sequence). The V gene end was trimmed by 4 bases and the J gene end by 1 base; junction bases not matched to a gene: 4.

This chain joins TRBV9 and TRBJ1-6; D remains unclear. The V and J ends lost 4 bases and 10 bases respectively, with 9 bases between them. This CDR3 has 12 residues. In germline, CDR1 is SGDLS, CDR2 YYNGEE. Here the CDR3 DNA reads TGTGCCAGCAGCTCCCCCCGCTCACCCCTCCACTTT. Its translation: CASSSPRSPLHF.